This entry concerns a single T cell receptor (beta chain). This sample stems from a study of blood T cell repertoires in COVID-19. Study at large: T cells, B-cell-depleted T cells, or PBMCs supplied cDNA or gDNA.

Germline-derived CDR1 and CDR2 are LNHDA and SQIVND (reference sequence). The V gene end was trimmed by 6 bases and the J gene end by 4 bases; junction bases not matched to a gene: 9. The CDR3 has 15 residues. Produced via immunoSEQ multiplex PCR; TCRdb's table is partial and in-frame only. The repertoire holds about 120,000 clones, 70% to 85% seen once, with 4% to 5.5% in the top ten. The chain links TRBV19 to TRBJ1-2; 9 bases agree with TRBD1. The sequenced sample was peripheral blood. This clonotype was obtained from a woman in her sixties or seventies with acute or convalescent COVID-19. As DNA, the CDR3 is TGTGCCAGTAGATCGGTCACAGGGGGCGGCTATGGCTACACCTTC. It encodes CASRSVTGGGYGYTF.